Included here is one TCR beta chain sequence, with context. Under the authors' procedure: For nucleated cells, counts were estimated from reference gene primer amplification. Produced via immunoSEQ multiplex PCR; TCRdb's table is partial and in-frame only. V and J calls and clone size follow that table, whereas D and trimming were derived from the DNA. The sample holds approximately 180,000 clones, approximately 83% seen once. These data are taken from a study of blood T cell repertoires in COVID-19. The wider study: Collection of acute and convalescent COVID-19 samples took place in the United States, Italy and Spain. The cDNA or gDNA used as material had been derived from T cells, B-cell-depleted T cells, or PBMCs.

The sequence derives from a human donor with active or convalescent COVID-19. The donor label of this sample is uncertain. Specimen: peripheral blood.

CDR3 sequence: CASSPRTGGEAFF. CDR3 DNA sequence: TGTGCCAGCAGCCCTCGAACAGGGGGTGAAGCTTTCTTT. This sequence joins TRBV14 and TRBJ1-1; 8 bases are a match to TRBD1. The CDR3 sequence is 13 residues long. Germline assignment: CDR1 SGHDN and CDR2 FVKESK. The trim removed 4 bases at V and 7 bases at J, leaving 5 bases unmatched. Looking up the rest from reference TRBV14 and TRBJ1-1 gives the full variable domain: EAGVTQFPSHSVIEKGQTVTLRCDPISGHDNLYWYRRVMGKEIKFLLHFVKESKQDESGMPNNRFLAERTGGTYSTLKVQPAELEDSGVYFCASSPRTGGEAFFGQGTRLTVV.